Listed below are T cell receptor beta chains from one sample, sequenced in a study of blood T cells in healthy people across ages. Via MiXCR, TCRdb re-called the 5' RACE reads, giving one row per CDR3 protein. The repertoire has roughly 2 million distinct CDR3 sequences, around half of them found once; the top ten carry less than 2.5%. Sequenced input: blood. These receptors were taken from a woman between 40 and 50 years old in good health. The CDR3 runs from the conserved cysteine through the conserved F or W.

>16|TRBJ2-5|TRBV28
CASSLGDDREGETQYF
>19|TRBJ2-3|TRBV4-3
CASSQDFVRGGAAVDTQYF
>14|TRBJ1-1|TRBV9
CASSVGDRASEAFF
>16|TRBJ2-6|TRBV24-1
CATSAAGRSGANVLTF
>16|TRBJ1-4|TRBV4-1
CASSQGPGATNEKLFF
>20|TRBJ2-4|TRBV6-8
CASSYSQGPQGTPAKNIQYF
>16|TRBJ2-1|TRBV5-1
CASSLAMSSGVNEQFF
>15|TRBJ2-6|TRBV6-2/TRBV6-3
CASSYGAAGANVLTF
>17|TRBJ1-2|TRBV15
CATSRPQGQRTNYGYTF
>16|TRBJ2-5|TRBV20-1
CSARLAGGQYQETQYF
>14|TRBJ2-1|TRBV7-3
CASSFTGAGNEQFF
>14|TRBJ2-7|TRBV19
CASSTLDGSYEQYF
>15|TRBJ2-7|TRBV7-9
CASSPRLNRDYEQYF
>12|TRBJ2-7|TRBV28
CASSFSHYEQYF
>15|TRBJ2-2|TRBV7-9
CASSKPQGAAGELFF
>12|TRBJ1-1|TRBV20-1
CSAARVNTEAFF
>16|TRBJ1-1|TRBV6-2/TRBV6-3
CASSYNVGRRNTEAFF
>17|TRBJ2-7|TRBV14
CASSQVTTGYSSYEQYF
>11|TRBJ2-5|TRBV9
CASSDLETQYF
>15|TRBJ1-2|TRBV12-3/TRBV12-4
CASRSTGSGEYSYTF
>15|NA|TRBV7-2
CASSLVQGSRETQYF
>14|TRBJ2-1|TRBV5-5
CASSTGLRGNEQFF
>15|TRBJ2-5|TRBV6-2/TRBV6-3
CASSYPWGFQETQYF
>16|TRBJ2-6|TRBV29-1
CSVEDQQGAGANVLTF
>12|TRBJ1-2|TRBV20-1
CSADTPSYGYTF
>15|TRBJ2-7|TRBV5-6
CASRDRQGAVYEQYF
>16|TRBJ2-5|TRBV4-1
CASSQDYGADQETQYF
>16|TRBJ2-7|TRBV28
CASSYSPGGSTYEQYF
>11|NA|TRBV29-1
CSGTATYEQYF
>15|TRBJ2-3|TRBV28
CASTQSAASTDTQYF
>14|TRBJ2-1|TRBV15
CATTTRGSYNEQFF
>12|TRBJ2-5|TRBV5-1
CAGSPSRETQYF
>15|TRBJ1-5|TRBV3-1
CASAPTGGFGQPQHF
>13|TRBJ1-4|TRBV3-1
CASSQETAGRLFF
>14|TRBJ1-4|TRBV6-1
CASSVQGPNEKLFF
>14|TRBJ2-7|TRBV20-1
CSASTRRSSYEQYF
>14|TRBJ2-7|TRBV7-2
CASSPSYTSYEQYF
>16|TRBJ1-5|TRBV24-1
CATSERDSQPRQPQHF
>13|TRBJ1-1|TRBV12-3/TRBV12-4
CASSLFGGRGAFF
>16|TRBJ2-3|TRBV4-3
CASSQDPGPWADTQYF
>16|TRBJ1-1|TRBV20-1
CSAHDRVGPPGTEAFF
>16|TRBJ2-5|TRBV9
CASSATRGPLSDEQYF
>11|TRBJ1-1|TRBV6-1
CATRERFEAFF
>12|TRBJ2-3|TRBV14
CASSQGDNTQYF
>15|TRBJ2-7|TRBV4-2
CASSQFPTAMYEQYF